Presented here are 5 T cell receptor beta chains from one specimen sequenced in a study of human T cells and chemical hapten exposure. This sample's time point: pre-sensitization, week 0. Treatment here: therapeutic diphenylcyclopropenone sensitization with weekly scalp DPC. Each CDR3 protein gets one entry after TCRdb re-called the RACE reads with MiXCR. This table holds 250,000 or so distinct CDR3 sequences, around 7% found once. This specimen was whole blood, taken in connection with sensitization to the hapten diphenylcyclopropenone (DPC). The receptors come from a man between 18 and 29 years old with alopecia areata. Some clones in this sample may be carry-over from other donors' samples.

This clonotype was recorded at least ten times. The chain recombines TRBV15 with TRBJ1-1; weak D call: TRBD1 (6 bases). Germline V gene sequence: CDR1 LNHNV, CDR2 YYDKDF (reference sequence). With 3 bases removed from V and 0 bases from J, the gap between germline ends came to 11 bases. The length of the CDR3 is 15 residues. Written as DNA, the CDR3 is TGTGCCACCAGCAGGGAACAGGGACTGAACACTGAAGCTTTCTTT. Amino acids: CATSREQGLNTEAFF.

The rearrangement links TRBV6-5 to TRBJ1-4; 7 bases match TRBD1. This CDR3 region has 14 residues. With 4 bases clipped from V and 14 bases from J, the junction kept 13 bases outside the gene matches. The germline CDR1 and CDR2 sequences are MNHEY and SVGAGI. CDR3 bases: TGTGCCAGCAGTTCTTGGACAGGAGGTAGTAGGCTGTTTTTT. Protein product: CASSSWTGGSRLFF.

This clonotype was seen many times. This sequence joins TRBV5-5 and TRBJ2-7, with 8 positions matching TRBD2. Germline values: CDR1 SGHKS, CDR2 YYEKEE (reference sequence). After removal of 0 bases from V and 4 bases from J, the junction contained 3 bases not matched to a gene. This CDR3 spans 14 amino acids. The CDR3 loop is CASSLASGGYEQYV. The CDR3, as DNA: TGTGCCAGCAGCTTGGCGAGCGGGGGTTACGAGCAGTACGTC.

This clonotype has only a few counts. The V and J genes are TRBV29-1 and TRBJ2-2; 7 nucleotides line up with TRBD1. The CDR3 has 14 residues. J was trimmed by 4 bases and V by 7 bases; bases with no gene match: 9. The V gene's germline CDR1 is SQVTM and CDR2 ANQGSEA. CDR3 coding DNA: TGCAGCGCCGAAACGACAGGGACCACCGGGGAGCTGTTTTTT. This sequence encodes CSAETTGTTGELFF.

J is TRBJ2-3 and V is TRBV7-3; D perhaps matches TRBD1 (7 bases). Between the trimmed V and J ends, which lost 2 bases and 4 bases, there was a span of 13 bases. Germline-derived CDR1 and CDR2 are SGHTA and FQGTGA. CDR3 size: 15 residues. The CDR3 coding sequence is TGTGCCAGCAGCTTACAGGGGGGCCTCGCAGATACGCAGTATTTT. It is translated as CASSLQGGLADTQYF.